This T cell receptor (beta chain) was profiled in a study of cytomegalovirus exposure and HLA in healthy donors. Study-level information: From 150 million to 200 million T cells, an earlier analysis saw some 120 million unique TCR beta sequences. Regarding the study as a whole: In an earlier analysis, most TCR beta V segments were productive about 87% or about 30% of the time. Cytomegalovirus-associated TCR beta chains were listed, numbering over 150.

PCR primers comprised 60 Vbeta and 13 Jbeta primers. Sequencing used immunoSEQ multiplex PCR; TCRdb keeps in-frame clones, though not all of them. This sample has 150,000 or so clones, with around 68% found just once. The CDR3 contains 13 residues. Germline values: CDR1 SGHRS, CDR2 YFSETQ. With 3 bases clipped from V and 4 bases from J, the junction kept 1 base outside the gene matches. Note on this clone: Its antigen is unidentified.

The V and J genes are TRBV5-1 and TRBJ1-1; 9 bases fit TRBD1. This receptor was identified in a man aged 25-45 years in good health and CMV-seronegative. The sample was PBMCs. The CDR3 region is CASSSDRGTEAFF. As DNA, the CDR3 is TGCGCCAGCAGCTCGGACAGGGGCACTGAAGCTTTCTTT.